Each of the 18 T cell receptor beta chains below was sequenced from the same sample in a study of T cell responses to AZD1222 COVID-19 vaccine. Here immunoSEQ multiplex PCR was the method, and the copy in TCRdb shows in-frame clones only, minus some. Found here are under 200,000 clones, approximately 94% of them singletons; the top ten hold about 0.6%. The material sequenced was peripheral blood, taken on day 0 of AZD1222 vaccination. The receptors originated from an adult in good health.

The CDR3 sequence: CASSKPERTSGNNEQFF. CDR3 nucleotide sequence: TGTGCCAGCAGTAAACCCGAGAGGACTAGCGGAAACAATGAGCAGTTCTTC. V usage is TRBV7-9 and J usage is TRBJ2-1; 10 nucleotides align to TRBD2. The germline V gene has CDR1 SEHNR and CDR2 FQNEAQ (reference sequence). V was clipped by 6 bases and J by 5 bases; unmatched bases: 13. The CDR3 loop spans 17 amino acids.

The count of this clone is one. V is TRBV5-4 and J is TRBJ1-6, with D unclear. From germline, CDR1 is SGHNT and CDR2 YYREEE (reference sequence). The CDR3 length is 13 residues. V was trimmed by 4 bases and J by 4 bases, leaving 6 bases between them. CDR3 amino acids: CASSSRYNSPLHF. CDR3 bases: TGTGCCAGCAGCAGTCGGTATAATTCACCCCTCCACTTT.

V and J are TRBV5-5 and TRBJ1-2; D is ambiguous. This CDR3 region has 13 residues. Trimming took off 3 bases at V and 8 bases at J, with 14 bases between the two ends. CDR1 and CDR2 from the germline V gene are SGHKS and YYEKEE (reference sequence). The CDR3 loop reads CASSSDTMGGYTF. DNA of the CDR3: TGTGCCAGCAGCTCGGATACGATGGGCGGCTACACCTTC.

The chain links TRBV12-3 or TRBV12-4 to TRBJ2-3; no clear D gene. This CDR3 has 12 residues. V lost 1 base and J 2 bases, leaving 1 base between the germline ends. The CDR3 loop is CASSLVTDTQYF. In DNA, the CDR3 is TGTGCCAGCAGTTTAGTCACAGATACGCAGTATTTT.

A single count supports this clone. Here the CDR3 reads CASSLEPFPQSMYEQYF. The CDR3 coding sequence is TGTGCCAGCAGCTTAGAACCTTTCCCCCAGAGTATGTACGAGCAGTACTTC. This chain links TRBV7-8 with TRBJ2-7; D unclear. Germline V gene lookup returns CDR1 SGHVS and CDR2 FQNEAQ. V lost 1 base and J lost 4, with 20 bases in between. This CDR3 contains 17 residues.

V and J are TRBV27 and TRBJ1-6; weak D call: TRBD1 (5 bases). Trimming took 7 bases from V and 7 from J, leaving 11 bases between them. CDR1 is MNHEY and CDR2 is SMNVEV in the germline V gene (reference sequence). The CDR3 covers 13 residues. CDR3 loop: CASTLHRNSPLHF. The DNA of the CDR3 is TGTGCCAGCACCCTCCACAGGAATTCACCCCTCCACTTT.

This rearrangement joins TRBV24-1 to TRBJ1-1, with 8 bases matching TRBD1. Germline values: CDR1 KGHDR, CDR2 SFDVKD. The CDR3 spans 14 residues. Trimming removed 3 bases from V and 5 bases from J; junction bases left unmatched: 4. CDR3: CATSDHTGGTEAFF. CDR3 bases: TGTGCCACCAGTGATCATACAGGGGGAACTGAAGCTTTCTTT.

The chain couples TRBV5-1 to TRBJ1-4; TRBD1 might be the D (5 bases). Germline assignment: CDR1 SGHRS and CDR2 YFSETQ. This CDR3 comprises 17 residues. V dropped 1 base and J dropped 4 bases, with 17 bases sitting between them. The CDR3 region has the DNA TGCGCCAGCAGCTTGCTGGTCAGGGAAAGTCTTAATGAAAAACTGTTTTTT. This translates into CASSLLVRESLNEKLFF.

The rearrangement joins TRBV28 to TRBJ1-1, with D unclear. With 3 bases removed from V and 0 bases from J, the gap between germline ends came to 8 bases. The length of the CDR3 is 14 residues. Germline V lookup: CDR1 MDHEN, CDR2 SYDVKM. The CDR3, as DNA: TGTGCCAGCAGTTTGGACGGCGTGAACACTGAAGCTTTCTTT. Translated, it gives CASSLDGVNTEAFF. Using reference TRBV28 and TRBJ1-1 for the parts outside the CDR3, the full variable domain is DVKVTQSSRYLVKRTGEKVFLECVQDMDHENMFWYRQDPGLGLRLIYFSYDVKMKEKGDIPEGYSVSREKKERFSLILESASTNQTSMYLCASSLDGVNTEAFFGQGTRLTVV.

The DNA of the CDR3 is TGTGCCAGCAGCTTACCATCGGGAGTTCGTAATGAGCAGTTCTTC. Translation gives CASSLPSGVRNEQFF. The gene calls are TRBV7-6 and TRBJ2-1; weak D call: TRBD2 (6 bases). Looked up from germline, CDR1 is SGHVS and CDR2 is FNYEAQ. V was shortened by 2 bases and J by 7 bases, with 15 bases between the two germline ends. CDR3 size: 15 residues.

The chain links TRBV19 to TRBJ1-1; TRBD1 might be the D (5 bases). Germline V gives CDR1 LNHDA, CDR2 SQIVND (reference sequence). V lost 5 bases and J 1 base, leaving 8 bases between the germline ends. The CDR3 runs to 13 residues. The CDR3 spells CASSVGPNTEAFF. The CDR3 DNA follows: TGTGCCAGTAGTGTGGGACCGAACACTGAAGCTTTCTTT.

The genes are TRBV10-3 and TRBJ2-2, with D hard to call. Trimming removed 10 bases at V and 2 bases at J, with 11 bases between. The germline gives CDR1 ENHRY, CDR2 SYGVKD. This CDR3 spans 13 amino acids. DNA of the CDR3: TGTGCCACCGGACCAGTAAACACCGGGGAGCTGTTTTTT. Residues: CATGPVNTGELFF.

This chain links TRBV7-8 with TRBJ2-1, with no clear D. CDR1 is SGHVS and CDR2 is FQNEAQ in the germline V gene. CDR3 length: 13 residues. Trimming left V 5 bases short and J 5 bases short, with 10 bases between. The CDR3 nucleotides are TGTGCCAGCAGCCGTGGATGGGACAATGAGCAGTTCTTC. This codes for CASSRGWDNEQFF.

The chain is built from TRBV29-1 and TRBJ1-1; a possible D gene is TRBD1 (6 bases). The CDR3 has 11 amino acids. Germline V gene data show CDR1 as SQVTM and CDR2 as ANQGSEA. Trimming cost V 2 bases and J 12 bases, with 13 bases left between them. CDR3 DNA: TGCAGCGTTGAAAGGGGGGGTCAAACTTTCTTT. It encodes CSVERGGQTFF.

The chain combines TRBV7-9 with TRBJ1-1; perhaps TRBD1 as D (5 bases). The CDR3 is made up of 14 amino acids. Looked up from germline, CDR1 is SEHNR and CDR2 is FQNEAQ (reference sequence). Trimming removed 1 base from V and 0 bases from J, with 6 bases in between. The CDR3 here is CASSLGQLNTEAFF. The DNA for the CDR3 is TGTGCCAGCAGCTTAGGACAGTTGAACACTGAAGCTTTCTTT.

The J gene is TRBJ2-1, the V gene TRBV19, with 7 bases that match TRBD2. This CDR3 has 14 amino acids. Trimming took 3 bases from V and 8 from J; bases not matched to a gene: 7. Germline loops: CDR1 LNHDA, CDR2 SQIVND (reference sequence). The CDR3 DNA reads TGTGCCAGTAGTATCCTAGCGGCGAGCGATGAGCAGTTCTTC. Encoded protein: CASSILAASDEQFF.

This clone is a singleton in its sample. This chain uses TRBV6-1 with TRBJ2-1; maybe TRBD2 (5 bases). Looked up from germline, CDR1 is MNHNS and CDR2 is SASEGT. The CDR3 is 16 amino acids. Trimming removed 2 bases at V and 2 bases at J, with 13 bases between. CDR3 DNA: TGTGCCAGCAGTGAAATTCTTAGCGAACCCTACAATGAGCAGTTCTTC. The encoded protein is CASSEILSEPYNEQFF.

This clone was seen a single time. This chain connects TRBV19 to TRBJ1-5; weak D call: TRBD1 (5 bases). V was trimmed by 0 bases and J by 2 bases, leaving 17 bases between them. Germline CDR1 reads LNHDA; CDR2 reads SQIVND (reference sequence). This CDR3 spans 18 amino acids. The CDR3 is CASSIDPSLGGGNQPQHF. CDR3 bases: TGTGCCAGTAGTATAGATCCCTCTCTGGGAGGGGGCAATCAGCCCCAGCATTTT.